Following are 18 T cell receptor beta chains from one sample sequenced in a study of T cells in placental villitis. Notes on the study in general: Villitis of unknown etiology placentae had higher clonality than controls, median around 0.061 versus 0.0062.

These receptors lack a known antigen. This was the immunoSEQ v4 assay. The repertoire was sequenced with immunoSEQ multiplex PCR; TCRdb's copy has only in-frame clones and lacks some. This repertoire shows about 750 clones, about 81% found once; its top ten account for 9.5% to 15%. The sample comprised placental tissue containing maternal and fetal cells. These receptors were obtained from a human patient with villitis of unknown etiology; the placental T cells may come from both mother and fetus.

This rearrangement joins TRBV19 to TRBJ1-1; TRBD1 agrees at 10 bases. This CDR3 comprises 18 residues. The junction had 14 bases not matched to a gene; V was cut back by 2 bases and J by 5 bases. Germline V gene lookup returns CDR1 LNHDA and CDR2 SQIVND (reference sequence). The DNA of the CDR3 is TGTGCCAGTAGTATACTAGGGACAGGGGTTCCCGAGGGTACTGAAGCTTTCTTT. Residues: CASSILGTGVPEGTEAFF.

The CDR3, as DNA: TGTGCCAGCAGCCCCCTAGCGGGGGGAACAGATACGCAGTATTTT. Translation: CASSPLAGGTDTQYF. The rearrangement joins TRBV6-2 or TRBV6-3 to TRBJ2-3; 11 bases are shared with TRBD2. Germline values: CDR1 MNHEY, CDR2 SVGEGT. Trimming at V came to 6 bases and at J to 3 bases, leaving 5 bases not matched to a gene. The CDR3 totals 15 residues.

V is TRBV5-1 and J is TRBJ2-5; no clear D gene. This CDR3 region has 11 residues. Trimming pared 0 bases from V and 5 bases from J, leaving 2 bases between. The germline V gene encodes CDR1 SGHRS and CDR2 YFSETQ. Written as DNA, the CDR3 is TGCGCCAGCAGCTTGGCCGAGACCCAGTACTTC. Its translation is CASSLAETQYF.

J is TRBJ1-1 and V is TRBV4-1, with D perhaps matching TRBD1 (6 bases). CDR3 length: 16 amino acids. Germline assignment: CDR1 MGHRA and CDR2 YSYEKL. Between the trimmed V and J ends, which lost 1 base and 0 bases, there was a span of 12 bases. In DNA form, the CDR3 reads TGCGCCAGCAGCCAAGGGACAGATATCATGAACACTGAAGCTTTCTTT. It codes for CASSQGTDIMNTEAFF.

The sample holds a few counts of this clone. The chain recombines TRBV29-1 with TRBJ2-3, with 10 bases aligning to TRBD2. The CDR3 is made up of 13 amino acids. Per germline, CDR1 SQVTM and CDR2 ANQGSEA. V dropped 5 bases and J dropped 3; count of bases not matched to a gene: 2. CDR3 nucleotide sequence: TGCAGCGTTCATAGCGGGGGGACAGATACGCAGTATTTT. Translated: CSVHSGGTDTQYF.

The chain is built from TRBV27 and TRBJ2-7, with D perhaps given as TRBD1 or TRBD2 (6 bases each). Germline CDR1 is MNHEY and CDR2 is SMNVEV (reference sequence). The V end lost 7 bases, the J end lost 3 bases, and 13 bases lay between the germline ends. This CDR3 comprises 13 residues. CDR3 in amino acids: CASTSGDNYEQYF. The CDR3 DNA follows: TGTGCCAGCACCTCGGGGGACAACTACGAGCAGTACTTC.

The chain joins TRBV2 to TRBJ1-3, with TRBD1 matching over 8 bases. Germline CDR1 is SNHLY and CDR2 is FYNNEI. V lost 5 bases, J lost 0 bases, and 12 bases stayed unmatched. The CDR3 loop spans 18 amino acids. CDR3 protein: CASSLGTGVYLSGNTIYF. In nucleotides, the CDR3 is TGTGCCAGCAGTCTCGGGACAGGCGTTTACCTCTCTGGAAACACCATATATTTT. The full variable domain, in which reference TRBV2 and TRBJ1-3 provide the parts outside the CDR3, is EPEVTQTPSHQVTQMGQEVILRCVPISNHLYFYWYRQILGQKVEFLVSFYNNEISEKSEIFDDQFSVERPDGSNFTLKIRSTKLEDSAMYFCASSLGTGVYLSGNTIYFGEGSWLTVV.

The gene calls are TRBV5-6 and TRBJ2-7, with 7 bases matching TRBD1. V was clipped by 4 bases and J by 7 bases; unmatched bases: 11. The CDR3 runs to 14 residues. In germline, CDR1 is SGHDT, CDR2 YYEEEE. CDR3 in DNA: TGTGCCAGCAGCAACGACAGGGTTCGAAGGGAGCAGTACTTC. Protein product: CASSNDRVRREQYF.

A remark on this clone: The junction departs from the called germline gene at one end, perhaps through a read error. This CDR3 is also generated by other DNA sequences in the sample. This chain joins TRBV2 and TRBJ1-1; D unclear. The CDR3 runs 16 residues. Germline CDR1 and CDR2: SNHLY and FYNNEI. CDR3: CTSSEAVRLAGTEAFF. For the CDR3, the DNA is TGTACCAGCAGTGAAGCAGTCAGGTTGGCTGGGACTGAAGCTTTCTTT.

This clone has just one count. The chain carries TRBV30 and TRBJ1-1, with D tentatively TRBD1 (6 bases). This CDR3 comprises 12 residues. With 0 bases removed from V and 4 bases from J, the gap between germline ends came to 6 bases. The germline V gene encodes CDR1 GTSNPN and CDR2 SVGIG (reference sequence). The CDR3 coding sequence is TGTGCCTGGAGTGTACAGGGCACTGAAGCTTTCTTT. Protein sequence: CAWSVQGTEAFF.

This clone showed up just once. The chain uses TRBV5-4 and TRBJ2-2; a possible D gene is TRBD2 (5 bases). The length of the CDR3 is 15 residues. Looked up from germline, CDR1 is SGHNT and CDR2 is YYREEE (reference sequence). Trimming left V 2 bases short and J 5 bases short, with 13 bases between. Here the CDR3 reads CASSFSLSGTGELFF. The CDR3, as DNA: TGTGCCAGCAGCTTTTCCCTGTCGGGGACCGGGGAGCTGTTTTTT. Based on the CDR3 plus reference TRBV5-4 and TRBJ2-2, the full variable domain is ETGVTQSPTHLIKTRGQQVTLRCSSQSGHNTVSWYQQALGQGPQFIFQYYREEENGRGNFPPRFSGLQFPNYSSELNVNALELDDSALYLCASSFSLSGTGELFFGEGSRLTVL.

This chain connects TRBV7-9 to TRBJ1-2; no definite D call. This CDR3 contains 14 residues. Trimming took off 5 bases at V and 5 bases at J, with 15 bases between the two ends. Germline CDR1 is SEHNR and CDR2 is FQNEAQ (reference sequence). For the CDR3, the DNA is TGTGCCAGCAGCCCCCTCGGGCAGACTTATGGCTACACCTTC. It yields the protein CASSPLGQTYGYTF.

Worth noting for this clone: Other DNA sequences within the sample encode an identical CDR3. The chain links TRBV7-9 to TRBJ1-5; D is unresolved. Deletions cut 5 bases from V and 3 bases from J, with 8 bases between. Germline CDR1 reads SEHNR; CDR2 reads FQNEAQ (reference sequence). CDR3 length equals 13 residues. CDR3 DNA: TGTGCCAGCAGCAGGGATGCCAATCAGCCCCAGCATTTT. This translates into CASSRDANQPQHF.

The chain joins TRBV6-4 to TRBJ1-1, with a possible D match to TRBD1 (6 bases). The CDR3 contains 13 residues. V was pared by 5 bases and J by 1 base, with 8 bases between. The V gene's germline CDR1 is MRHNA and CDR2 SNTAGT. CDR3 amino acids: CASSKGENTEAFF. The DNA for the CDR3 is TGTGCCAGCAGTAAGGGGGAGAACACTGAAGCTTTCTTT.

The chain has TRBV19 and TRBJ2-2; 12 positions agree with TRBD2. V lost 5 bases, J lost 7 bases, and 5 bases stayed unmatched. CDR1 is LNHDA, CDR2 SQIVND, per germline (reference sequence). This CDR3 region has 15 residues. This chain's CDR3 is CASSASGGGVGELFF. The CDR3 nucleotides read TGTGCCAGTAGTGCTAGCGGGGGGGGCGTCGGGGAGCTGTTTTTT.

The rearrangement joins TRBV5-1 to TRBJ2-2; possibly TRBD2 for D (5 bases). V lost 0 bases, J lost 6 bases, and 12 bases lay in between. CDR3 size: 15 residues. The germline V gene encodes CDR1 SGHRS and CDR2 YFSETQ. The CDR3, as DNA: TGCGCCAGCAGCTTGGGTCGGGATACGGCCGGGGAGCTGTTTTTT. Encoded protein: CASSLGRDTAGELFF.

The chain has TRBV11-3 and TRBJ2-2; D possibly corresponds to TRBD1 (5 bases). Germline V CDR1 and CDR2: SGHNT, YENEEA. The CDR3 contains 14 residues. Trimming removed 5 bases from V and 5 bases from J, with 12 bases in between. The CDR3 protein is CASSDGATTGELFF. CDR3 coding DNA: TGTGCCAGCAGCGATGGGGCGACTACCGGGGAGCTGTTTTTT.

This sequence joins TRBV11-3 and TRBJ2-1; 8 bases fit TRBD2. Germline CDR1 and CDR2: SGHNT and YENEEA. V gave up 2 bases and J gave up 9 bases; unmatched junction bases: 6. The CDR3 has 14 residues. CDR3 loop: CASSLTAGGLEQFF. The CDR3 nucleotides are TGTGCCAGCAGCTTAACGGCGGGGGGTCTTGAGCAGTTCTTC.